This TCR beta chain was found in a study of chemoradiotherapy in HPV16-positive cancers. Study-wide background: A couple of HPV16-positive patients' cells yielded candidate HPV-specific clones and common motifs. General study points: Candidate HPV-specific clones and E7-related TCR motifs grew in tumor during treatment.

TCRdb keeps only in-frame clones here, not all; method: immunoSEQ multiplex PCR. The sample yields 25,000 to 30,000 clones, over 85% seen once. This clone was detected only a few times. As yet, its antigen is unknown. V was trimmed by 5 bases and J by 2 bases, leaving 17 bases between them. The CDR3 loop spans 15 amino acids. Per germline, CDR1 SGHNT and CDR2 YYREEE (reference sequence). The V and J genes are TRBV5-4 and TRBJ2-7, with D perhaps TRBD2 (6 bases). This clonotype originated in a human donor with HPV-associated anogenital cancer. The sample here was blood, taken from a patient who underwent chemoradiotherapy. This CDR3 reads CASRPGTVVPYEQYF. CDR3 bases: TGTGCCAGCAGACCCGGGACTGTAGTCCCCTACGAGCAGTACTTC.